This T cell receptor beta chain originates from a study of identical twins. Unique molecular identifiers were present on cDNA, and template switching added a universal primer site. MiXCR, applied by TCRdb to the 5' RACE reads, yields one record per CDR3 protein. This sample has about 190,000 distinct CDR3 sequences, with 15% found just once. Germline loops: CDR1 SQVTM, CDR2 ANQGSEA. The germline V and J ends were trimmed by 5 bases and 9 bases, with 14 bases remaining between them. The CDR3 has 11 amino acids. These data were also reused for a study on T cells expressing NK-cell markers. That paper adds: Six donors had dominant NKG2C+ clonotypes that comprised about 1.0-7.0% of their CD8+ T cells.

V and J are TRBV29-1 and TRBJ2-7; possible D gene TRBD1, 5 bases. This TCR derives from a woman in her late teens or twenties in good health. What was sequenced was CD8+ T cells sorted from blood. CDR3: CSVNTGFGQYF. The CDR3 region has the DNA TGCAGCGTTAATACAGGCTTTGGGCAGTACTTC.